The present T cell receptor (beta chain) was sequenced within a study of blood T cell repertoires in COVID-19. The overall study: PBMCs, B-cell-depleted T cells, or T cells were the source of the cDNA or gDNA that made up the material.

Libraries were prepared by immunoSEQ multiplex PCR; TCRdb keeps only in-frame clonotypes and omits some of them. The sample has roughly 220,000 clones, 80% to 90% seen once. In germline, CDR1 is SNHLY, CDR2 FYNNEI. CDR3 length equals 14 residues. Trimming stripped 5 bases from V and 0 bases from J, with 11 bases between. The sample taken for sequencing was peripheral blood. The gene calls are TRBV2 and TRBJ2-7; D gene ambiguous. The sequence was collected from a middle-aged man who had recovered from COVID-19. The DNA for the CDR3 is TGTGCCAGCAGTTTGAAGCGAGGCTCCTACGAGCAGTACTTC. This translates into CASSLKRGSYEQYF.